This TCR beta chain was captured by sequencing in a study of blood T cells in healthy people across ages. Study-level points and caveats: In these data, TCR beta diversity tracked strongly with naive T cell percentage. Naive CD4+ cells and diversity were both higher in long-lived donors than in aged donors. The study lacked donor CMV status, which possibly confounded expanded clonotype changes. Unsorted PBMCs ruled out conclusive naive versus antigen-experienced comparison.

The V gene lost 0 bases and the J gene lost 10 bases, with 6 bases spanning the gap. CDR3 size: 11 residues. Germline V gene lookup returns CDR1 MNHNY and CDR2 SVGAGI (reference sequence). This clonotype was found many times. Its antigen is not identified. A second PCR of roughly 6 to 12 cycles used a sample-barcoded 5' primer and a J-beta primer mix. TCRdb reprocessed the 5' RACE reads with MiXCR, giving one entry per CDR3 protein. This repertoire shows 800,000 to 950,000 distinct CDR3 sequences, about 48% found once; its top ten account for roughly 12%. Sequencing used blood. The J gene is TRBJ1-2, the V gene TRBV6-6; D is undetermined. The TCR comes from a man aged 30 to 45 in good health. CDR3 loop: CASSYSNFYTF. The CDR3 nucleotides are TGTGCCAGCAGTTACTCAAACTTCTACACCTTC.